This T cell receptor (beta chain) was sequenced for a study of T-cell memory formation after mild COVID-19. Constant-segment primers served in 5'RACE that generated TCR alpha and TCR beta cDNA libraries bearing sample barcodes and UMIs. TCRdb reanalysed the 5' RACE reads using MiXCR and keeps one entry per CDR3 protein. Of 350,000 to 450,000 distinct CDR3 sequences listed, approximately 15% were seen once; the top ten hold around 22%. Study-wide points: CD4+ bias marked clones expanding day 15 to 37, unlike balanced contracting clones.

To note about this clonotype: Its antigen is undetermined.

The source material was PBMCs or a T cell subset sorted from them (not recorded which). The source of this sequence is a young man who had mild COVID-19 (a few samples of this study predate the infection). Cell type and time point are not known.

The CDR3 DNA sequence: TGTGCCAGCAGTTACTCCAGACCTACTCGTAATGAGCAGTTCTTC. Amino acids: CASSYSRPTRNEQFF. J is TRBJ2-1 and V is TRBV6-5, with D hard to call. Deletions cut 0 bases from V and 7 bases from J, with 13 bases between. CDR1 and CDR2 (germline): MNHEY, SVGAGI. The CDR3 contains 15 residues.